Listed here are 10 T cell receptor beta chains from one sample, sequenced in a study of regulatory T cells in long-lasting Graves disease. Time point reported: newly diagnosed GD, antithyroid drugs for less than 3 months. After RNA was extracted from PBMCs, the TCR library was made from it. Libraries of TCR beta came from iRepertoire HTBI primers plus Arm-PCR of CDR3 regions. TCRdb reanalysed the multiplex PCR reads using MiXCR and keeps one entry per CDR3 protein. The repertoire includes about 530,000 distinct CDR3 sequences, more than 15% of them detected once, and more than 20% sits in the top ten. These same records also appear under a second study, on T cells in Graves' hyperthyroidism and ophthalmopathy.

The material was peripheral blood mononuclear cells (PBMCs), obtained at new diagnosis, from a patient treated with antithyroid drugs. These receptor sequences come from a woman aged 35 to 60 with Graves disease.

This chain uses TRBV28 with TRBJ1-4; 7 nucleotides agree with TRBD1. V gave up 11 bases and J gave up 4 bases; unmatched junction bases: 7. The germline V gene has CDR1 MDHEN and CDR2 SYDVKM. This CDR3 comprises 13 residues. The CDR3 DNA reads as TGTGCCGCTCATGGGACAGATAATGAAAAACTGTTTTTT. Its protein is CAAHGTDNEKLFF.

This clonotype was counted only a few times. The chain combines TRBV7-2 with TRBJ1-5; tentative D call: TRBD1 (6 bases). The CDR3 is made up of 15 amino acids. Germline V gene sequence: CDR1 SGHTA, CDR2 FQGNSA. V lost 5 bases and J 3 bases, leaving 14 bases between the germline ends. For the CDR3, the DNA is TGTGCCAGCAGCCACCACCGACAGGTCAATCAGCCCCAGCATTTT. Translating gives CASSHHRQVNQPQHF.

This clonotype has ten or more counts. The chain links TRBV6-1 to TRBJ2-5; D gene uncertain. Germline V gives CDR1 MNHNS, CDR2 SASEGT. The CDR3 is made up of 13 amino acids. The V end lost 4 bases, the J end lost 0 bases, and 6 bases lay between the germline ends. The DNA of the CDR3 is TGTGCCAGCAGTGGACCCTACCAAGAGACCCAGTACTTC. Amino acids: CASSGPYQETQYF.

Many counts were recorded for this clonotype. The chain combines TRBV3-1 with TRBJ2-3; 7 bases are a match to TRBD2. CDR1 is LGHDT and CDR2 is YNNKEL in the germline V gene (reference sequence). V lost 4 bases to trimming and J lost 0 bases; unmatched junction nucleotides: 7. This CDR3 has 16 amino acids. For the CDR3, the DNA is TGTGCCAGCAGCCCCCAAGCGGGGTTCAGCACAGATACGCAGTATTTT. Amino acid sequence: CASSPQAGFSTDTQYF.

The V gene is TRBV19, the J gene TRBJ1-3; D not certain. CDR1 is LNHDA and CDR2 is SQIVND in the germline V gene (reference sequence). V lost 1 base and J 0 bases, leaving 10 bases between the germline ends. The CDR3 spans 16 residues. As DNA, the CDR3 is TGTGCCAGTAGTATAGGCGACGGATCCTCTGGAAACACCATATATTTT. Its protein product is CASSIGDGSSGNTIYF.

This clonotype came up once. This clone may be a read error of a much larger clone one base away. The rearrangement joins TRBV20-1 to TRBJ2-5, with a possible D match to TRBD2 (5 bases). CDR3 length: 12 amino acids. The ends were cut back, 4 bases at V and 0 bases at J, with 6 bases in the middle. Per the germline V gene, CDR1 is DFQATT and CDR2 is SNEGSKA (reference sequence). CDR3 in amino acids: CSATDYQETQYF. DNA of the CDR3: TGCAGTGCTACGGACTACCAAGAGACCCAGTACTTC.

This clonotype was found many times. The J gene is TRBJ2-1, the V gene TRBV3-1, with D perhaps TRBD2 (6 bases). The V and J ends lost 6 bases and 13 bases respectively, with 16 bases between them. This CDR3 has 12 amino acids. CDR1 LGHDT and CDR2 YNNKEL come from the germline V gene (reference sequence). The CDR3 spells CASRDTGLEQFF. The CDR3 nucleotides are TGTGCCAGCAGGGATACGGGACTCGAACAGTTCTTC.

This clonotype was seen only a few times. The V call is TRBV12-3 or TRBV12-4, the J call TRBJ1-2; D may be TRBD1 (6 bases). V was shortened by 5 bases and J by 7 bases, with 17 bases between the two germline ends. The CDR3 runs to 14 residues. CDR3 sequence reads: CASSGGGRLSGYTF. DNA of the CDR3: TGTGCCAGCAGTGGGGGGGGCCGCCTTAGTGGCTACACCTTC.

J is TRBJ2-1 and V is TRBV10-3; D remains unclear. CDR3 length: 12 amino acids. Germline lookup yields CDR1 ENHRY and CDR2 SYGVKD. V lost 8 bases and J 10 bases, leaving 15 bases between the germline ends. CDR3 in DNA: TGTGCCATCGAAGATGGGTCCTACGAGCAGTTCTTC. Its protein is CAIEDGSYEQFF.

This clonotype was seen repeatedly, ten times or more. J is TRBJ2-3 and V is TRBV7-8; D is ambiguous. Germline V CDR1 and CDR2: SGHVS, FQNEAQ. With 4 bases removed from V and 6 bases from J, the gap between germline ends came to 14 bases. CDR3 size: 14 residues. CDR3 nucleotides: TGTGCCAGCAGCTCCACAAGAACAAGTGATACGCAGTATTTT. Its protein is CASSSTRTSDTQYF.